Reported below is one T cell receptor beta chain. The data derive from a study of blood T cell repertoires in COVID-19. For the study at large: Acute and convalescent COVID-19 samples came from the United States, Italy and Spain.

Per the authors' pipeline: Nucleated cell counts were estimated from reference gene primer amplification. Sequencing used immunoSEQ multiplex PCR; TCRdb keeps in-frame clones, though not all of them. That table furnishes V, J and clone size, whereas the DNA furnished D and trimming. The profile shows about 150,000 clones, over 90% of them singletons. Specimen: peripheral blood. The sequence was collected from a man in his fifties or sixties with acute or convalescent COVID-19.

For the CDR3, the DNA is TGTGCCTGGAGTGGCGGATTATATGGCTACACCTTC. Protein: CAWSGGLYGYTF. The V and J genes are TRBV30 and TRBJ1-2; D gene uncertain. The CDR3 consists of 12 residues. The V gene lost 1 base and the J gene lost 5 bases, with 8 bases spanning the gap. Germline V gene data show CDR1 as GTSNPN and CDR2 as SVGIG (reference sequence).